These T cell receptor beta chains were read from a single sample in a study of cytomegalovirus exposure and HLA in healthy donors. Method: immunoSEQ multiplex PCR; TCRdb's copy keeps in-frame clones and lacks some. This table has tens of thousands of clones, approximately 93% appearing once. The material sequenced was PBMCs. Receptor source: a woman aged 18-29 years in good health and CMV-seronegative. CDR3s include the opening cysteine and the closing phenylalanine or tryptophan. The D gene is left open where the match is weak. Rows may omit the clone size; those that give it use once, few, many or a size class.

J gene: TRBJ1-4
clone size: .
D gene: .
V gene: TRBV5-1
CDR3 protein: CASSPREGNEKLFF
CDR3 DNA: TGCGCCAGCAGCCCTAGGGAGGGAAATGAAAAACTGTTTTTT

J gene: TRBJ2-7
clone size: .
D gene: .
V gene: TRBV16
CDR3 protein: CASSSDRAPVYEQYF
CDR3 DNA: TGTGCCAGCAGCTCCGACAGAGCTCCCGTCTACGAGCAGTACTTC

J gene: TRBJ2-1
clone size: .
D gene: TRBD2
V gene: TRBV19
CDR3 protein: CASSRRASAGGWNEQFF
CDR3 DNA: TGTGCCAGTAGTCGCAGGGCGTCAGCGGGAGGATGGAATGAGCAGTTCTTC

J gene: TRBJ1-2
clone size: .
D gene: .
V gene: TRBV27
CDR3 protein: CASSLGQGIYYGYTF
CDR3 DNA: TGTGCCAGCAGTTTAGGGCAGGGGATTTACTATGGCTACACCTTC

J gene: TRBJ2-2
clone size: .
D gene: .
V gene: TRBV7-9
CDR3 protein: CASSSQPAGGTNTGELFF
CDR3 DNA: TGTGCCAGCAGCTCCCAACCGGCAGGGGGGACGAACACCGGGGAGCTGTTTTTT

J gene: TRBJ1-1
clone size: .
D gene: .
V gene: TRBV2
CDR3 protein: CASSRDLDTEAFF
CDR3 DNA: TGTGCCAGCAGCCGCGACTTGGACACTGAAGCTTTCTTT

J gene: TRBJ2-5
clone size: .
D gene: .
V gene: TRBV5-1
CDR3 protein: CASSSPGAPGLMGETQYF
CDR3 DNA: TGCGCCAGCAGCTCTCCTGGGGCACCAGGGTTAATGGGAGAGACCCAGTACTTC

J gene: TRBJ2-2
clone size: .
D gene: TRBD2
V gene: TRBV5-1
CDR3 protein: CASSPRRLLAGGLTGELFF
CDR3 DNA: TGCGCCAGCAGCCCCAGGAGATTACTAGCGGGAGGGCTCACCGGGGAGCTGTTTTTT

J gene: TRBJ2-7
clone size: .
D gene: .
V gene: TRBV2
CDR3 protein: CASSGGSGAYEQYF
CDR3 DNA: TGTGCCAGCAGCGGAGGGTCCGGAGCCTACGAGCAGTACTTC

J gene: TRBJ2-1
clone size: .
D gene: TRBD2
V gene: TRBV10-3
CDR3 protein: CAISAPSGNNEQFF
CDR3 DNA: TGTGCCATCAGTGCCCCTAGCGGGAACAATGAGCAGTTCTTC

J gene: TRBJ1-1
clone size: .
D gene: .
V gene: TRBV18
CDR3 protein: CASSPLRDTEAFF
CDR3 DNA: TGTGCCAGCTCACCACTCAGGGACACTGAAGCTTTCTTT

J gene: TRBJ2-3
clone size: .
D gene: .
V gene: TRBV28
CDR3 protein: CASSLQFGTGDTQYF
CDR3 DNA: TGTGCCAGCAGTTTACAGTTCGGAACAGGAGATACGCAGTATTTT

J gene: TRBJ2-3
clone size: .
D gene: TRBD2
V gene: TRBV4-2
CDR3 protein: CASSQHSGGTTDTQYF
CDR3 DNA: TGTGCCAGCAGCCAACACAGCGGGGGGACGACAGATACGCAGTATTTT

J gene: TRBJ2-7
clone size: .
D gene: TRBD2
V gene: TRBV6-6
CDR3 protein: CASSSGLAGYEQYF
CDR3 DNA: TGTGCCAGCAGTTCCGGACTAGCGGGCTACGAGCAGTACTTC

J gene: TRBJ2-2
clone size: .
D gene: .
V gene: TRBV6-4
CDR3 protein: CASSEAAGEITGELFF
CDR3 DNA: TGTGCCAGCAGTGAGGCGGCAGGGGAAATTACCGGGGAGCTGTTTTTT

J gene: TRBJ2-7
clone size: .
D gene: TRBD1
V gene: TRBV18
CDR3 protein: CASSPGQGNDEQYF
CDR3 DNA: TGTGCCAGCTCACCTGGACAGGGGAACGACGAGCAGTACTTC

J gene: TRBJ1-1
clone size: .
D gene: .
V gene: TRBV12-5
CDR3 protein: CASRARGTEAFF
CDR3 DNA: TGTGCTAGCAGGGCTAGGGGCACTGAAGCTTTCTTT

J gene: TRBJ2-3
clone size: once
D gene: .
V gene: TRBV19
CDR3 protein: CASSKGSKYTDTQYF
CDR3 DNA: TGTGCCAGTAGTAAGGGGTCTAAGTACACAGATACGCAGTATTTT

J gene: TRBJ1-3
clone size: .
D gene: TRBD1
V gene: TRBV11-3
CDR3 protein: CASSSKGTVRGNTIYF
CDR3 DNA: TGTGCCAGCAGCTCAAAAGGGACAGTGCGCGGAAACACCATATATTTT

J gene: TRBJ1-2
clone size: .
D gene: .
V gene: TRBV21-1
CDR3 protein: CASSPKYRNGYTF
CDR3 DNA: TGTGCCAGCAGCCCAAAGTACAGGAATGGCTACACCTTC

J gene: TRBJ2-1
clone size: .
D gene: TRBD1
V gene: TRBV30
CDR3 protein: CAWRDRAYNEQFF
CDR3 DNA: TGTGCCTGGAGGGACAGGGCCTACAATGAGCAGTTCTTC

J gene: TRBJ2-1
clone size: .
D gene: TRBD1
V gene: TRBV14
CDR3 protein: CASSRDRGADEQFF
CDR3 DNA: TGTGCCAGCAGCCGGGACAGGGGAGCGGATGAGCAGTTCTTC

J gene: TRBJ1-4
clone size: .
D gene: .
V gene: TRBV14
CDR3 protein: CASKPTDNEKLFF
CDR3 DNA: TGTGCCAGCAAACCCACAGATAATGAAAAACTGTTTTTT

J gene: TRBJ1-3
clone size: .
D gene: .
V gene: TRBV11-2
CDR3 protein: CASSLGGGGSGNTIYF
CDR3 DNA: TGTGCCAGCAGCTTAGGCGGTGGTGGCTCTGGAAACACCATATATTTT

J gene: TRBJ2-3
clone size: .
D gene: TRBD1
V gene: TRBV18
CDR3 protein: CASSGGQGTDTQYF
CDR3 DNA: TGTGCCAGCTCAGGCGGACAGGGCACAGATACGCAGTATTTT

J gene: TRBJ1-1
clone size: many
D gene: .
V gene: TRBV7-2
CDR3 protein: CASSLVPVNTEAFF
CDR3 DNA: TGTGCCAGCAGCTTAGTGCCAGTTAACACTGAAGCTTTCTTT

J gene: TRBJ1-6
clone size: once
D gene: TRBD1
V gene: TRBV2
CDR3 protein: CASTPETGKGSPLHF
CDR3 DNA: TGTGCCAGCACCCCTGAGACAGGGAAAGGTTCACCCCTCCACTTT

J gene: TRBJ2-7
clone size: .
D gene: .
V gene: TRBV7-2
CDR3 protein: CASSLGRVPTYEQYF
CDR3 DNA: TGTGCCAGCAGCTTAGGTCGGGTCCCAACCTACGAGCAGTACTTC

J gene: TRBJ2-6
clone size: .
D gene: TRBD1
V gene: TRBV7-2
CDR3 protein: CASSRDRTGAGANVLTF
CDR3 DNA: TGTGCCAGCAGCCGGGACAGGACGGGGGCTGGGGCCAACGTCCTGACTTTC

J gene: TRBJ2-7
clone size: .
D gene: .
V gene: TRBV2
CDR3 protein: CASKGGRYEQYF
CDR3 DNA: TGTGCCAGCAAGGGGGGGAGATACGAGCAGTACTTC

J gene: TRBJ1-1
clone size: .
D gene: .
V gene: TRBV10-3
CDR3 protein: CAGKGSQRQNTEAFF
CDR3 DNA: TGTGCGGGCAAGGGCTCACAGCGGCAGAACACTGAAGCTTTCTTT

J gene: TRBJ2-7
clone size: .
D gene: .
V gene: TRBV7-2
CDR3 protein: CASSPTDYEQYF
CDR3 DNA: TGTGCCAGCAGCCCCACAGACTACGAGCAGTACTTC

J gene: TRBJ1-5
clone size: .
D gene: .
V gene: TRBV28
CDR3 protein: CASSLVGVGNQPQHF
CDR3 DNA: TGTGCCAGCAGTTTGGTCGGGGTGGGCAATCAGCCCCAGCATTTT

J gene: TRBJ1-3
clone size: .
D gene: .
V gene: TRBV29-1
CDR3 protein: CSAQGNTIYF
CDR3 DNA: TGCAGCGCCCAAGGAAACACCATATATTTT

J gene: TRBJ1-4
clone size: .
D gene: TRBD1
V gene: TRBV6-1
CDR3 protein: CASSEETGGFEKLFF
CDR3 DNA: TGTGCCAGCAGTGAAGAGACAGGGGGCTTTGAAAAACTGTTTTTT

J gene: TRBJ1-2
clone size: .
D gene: .
V gene: TRBV30
CDR3 protein: CAWSQQQGGYTF
CDR3 DNA: TGTGCCTGGAGTCAACAACAGGGAGGCTACACCTTC

J gene: TRBJ1-2
clone size: .
D gene: TRBD1
V gene: TRBV19
CDR3 protein: CASRSDRGNNYGYTF
CDR3 DNA: TGTGCCAGTAGATCGGACAGGGGAAATAACTATGGCTACACCTTC

J gene: TRBJ1-1
clone size: once
D gene: .
V gene: TRBV7-6
CDR3 protein: CASSLFAGGRRTEAFF
CDR3 DNA: TGTGCCAGCAGCTTATTCGCGGGGGGAAGGAGGACTGAAGCTTTCTTT

J gene: TRBJ2-1
clone size: once
D gene: TRBD2
V gene: TRBV15
CDR3 protein: CATSSGTAGGLFF
CDR3 DNA: TGTGCCACCAGCAGTGGGACCGCGGGGGGCTTGTTCTTC

J gene: TRBJ2-1
clone size: .
D gene: .
V gene: TRBV18
CDR3 protein: CASSPGQENEQFF
CDR3 DNA: TGTGCCAGCTCGCCTGGACAAGAAAATGAGCAGTTCTTC

J gene: TRBJ1-1
clone size: .
D gene: .
V gene: TRBV5-1
CDR3 protein: CASSLVGSRAPGAFF
CDR3 DNA: TGCGCCAGCAGCTTGGTAGGATCCAGGGCCCCAGGAGCTTTCTTT

J gene: TRBJ2-6
clone size: .
D gene: TRBD1
V gene: TRBV27
CDR3 protein: CASSETGDLSGANVLTF
CDR3 DNA: TGTGCCAGCAGTGAGACAGGGGACCTCTCTGGGGCCAACGTCCTGACTTTC

J gene: TRBJ2-1
clone size: .
D gene: .
V gene: TRBV29-1
CDR3 protein: CSVALDEQFF
CDR3 DNA: TGCAGCGTGGCATTGGATGAGCAGTTCTTC

J gene: TRBJ1-1
clone size: .
D gene: .
V gene: TRBV5-4
CDR3 protein: CASTRRGSKQREAFF
CDR3 DNA: TGTGCCAGCACCCGTAGGGGGTCAAAACAACGAGAAGCTTTCTTT

J gene: TRBJ2-3
clone size: .
D gene: TRBD1
V gene: TRBV13
CDR3 protein: CASSSNRGRSDTQYF
CDR3 DNA: TGTGCCAGCAGCTCCAACAGGGGGCGATCAGATACGCAGTATTTT

J gene: TRBJ1-1
clone size: few
D gene: TRBD1
V gene: TRBV7-3
CDR3 protein: CASSPGTANTEAFF
CDR3 DNA: TGTGCCAGCAGCCCCGGGACAGCGAACACTGAAGCTTTCTTT

J gene: TRBJ2-7
clone size: once
D gene: .
V gene: TRBV5-5
CDR3 protein: CASSPGGPDEQYF
CDR3 DNA: TGTGCCAGCAGCCCGGGGGGCCCAGACGAGCAGTACTTC

J gene: TRBJ1-5
clone size: .
D gene: TRBD1
V gene: TRBV28
CDR3 protein: CASSSADRGDHNQPQHF
CDR3 DNA: TGTGCCAGCAGTTCCGCGGACAGGGGGGACCACAATCAGCCCCAGCATTTT

J gene: TRBJ2-2
clone size: .
D gene: .
V gene: TRBV6-5
CDR3 protein: CASSYSGGGELFF
CDR3 DNA: TGTGCCAGCAGTTACTCGGGGGGAGGGGAGCTGTTTTTT

J gene: TRBJ2-7
clone size: .
D gene: .
V gene: TRBV18
CDR3 protein: CASSARVVEEQYF
CDR3 DNA: TGTGCCAGCTCGGCTCGGGTGGTAGAGGAGCAGTACTTC

J gene: TRBJ2-1
clone size: .
D gene: .
V gene: TRBV5-4
CDR3 protein: CASSSQGPSYNEQFF
CDR3 DNA: TGTGCCAGCAGCTCGCAGGGTCCCTCCTACAATGAGCAGTTCTTC

J gene: TRBJ1-1
clone size: .
D gene: TRBD1
V gene: TRBV19
CDR3 protein: CASSTPWTGANTEAFF
CDR3 DNA: TGTGCCAGTAGTACGCCGTGGACAGGCGCGAACACTGAAGCTTTCTTT